This TCR beta chain is drawn from a study of cytomegalovirus exposure and HLA in healthy donors. Overall study results and limits: Indistinguishability led to the exclusion of some V segments, TRBV6-2 and TRBV6-3 included.

To note about this clone: Antigen unknown.

V dropped 5 bases and J dropped 4; count of bases not matched to a gene: 11. In germline, CDR1 is LNHDA, CDR2 SQIVND (reference sequence). The CDR3 is 16 residues long. The PCR employed 60 Vbeta primers together with 13 Jbeta primers. The table came from immunoSEQ multiplex PCR; TCRdb's copy has only in-frame clones and leaves some out. The sample lists 45,000 to 70,000 clones; almost 85% were seen once. The sample consisted of PBMCs. The receptor comes from a man between 50 and 59 years old in good health and CMV-seronegative. This chain connects TRBV19 to TRBJ2-5; TRBD1 matches at 9 bases. CDR3 in DNA: TGTGCCAGTAGTCCGTGGGACAGGGTGCAAGCAGAGACCCAGTACTTC. Its protein is CASSPWDRVQAETQYF.